The source of this T cell receptor (beta chain) is a study of blood T cell repertoires in COVID-19. Overall study context: The United States, Italy and Spain provided the acute and convalescent COVID-19 samples.

In the source study's methods: Amplification from reference gene primers served as the basis for estimated nucleated cell counts. Here immunoSEQ multiplex PCR was the method, and the copy in TCRdb shows in-frame clones only, minus some. For V, J and clone size, that table is used; D and trimming come from the DNA. The sample shows over 150,000 clones, roughly 84% of them seen only once. The V gene end was trimmed by 6 bases and the J gene end by 3 bases; junction bases not matched to a gene: 2. There are 13 residues in the CDR3. CDR1 is MNHEY, CDR2 SVGAGI, per germline. In Seattle, patients joined the study during active infection and were tracked longitudinally.

The rearrangement uses TRBV6-5 and TRBJ2-3; 8 nucleotides line up with TRBD1. The material sequenced was peripheral blood. The sequence was collected from a woman aged 55-75 years with COVID-19, enrolled during active disease. As DNA, the CDR3 is TGTGCCAGCAGAGACAGGGGTACAGATACGCAGTATTTT. Its translation: CASRDRGTDTQYF.